The text below deals with one T cell receptor (beta chain). This clonotype came up a few times. Its antigen is unknown. No qualities accompany the bases; no much larger clone lies one base away. Sequences MDHEN (CDR1) and SYDVKM (CDR2) are obtained from the germline V gene. Its CDR3 holds 14 amino acids, cysteine through phenylalanine. Solely the CDR3 DNA is kept, with 42 bases framed from the first base. The junction carries 11 bases between V and J, which are trimmed by 8 bases and 0 bases respectively. This sample was taken from a study of T-cell reconstitution after alpha-beta-depleted transplantation in children (dated by TCRdb to the mid-2010s). For the study in its entirety: T-cell immune reconstitution after TCRalphabeta/CD19-depleted allogeneic hematopoietic cell transplantation in children was quantitatively tracked in the study by means of TCR repertoire profiling.

Libraries were built with PCR. Data came from an Illumina HiSeq 2500. Molecular barcoding was employed in the preparation of TCR libraries, with unique molecular identifiers being used to normalize TCRbeta repertoire quantification. The raw public reads went through TCRdb reprocessing: fastp at Q25, MiXCR clone calling, in-frame beta chains kept. Under each unique CDR3 protein, matching rows form one entry showing the most common genes and DNA. For this sample the table gives just over 350,000 distinct CDR3 sequences, of which 13% were detected only once. The ten biggest clones cover 3.5% to 4.5% of the sample.

The chain joins TRBV28 to TRBJ1-5, with the D segment identity uncertain. The receptor comes from a human donor who donated a stem cell graft to a child with Fanconi anemia. Specimen: PBMCs, collected from the stem cell graft. The nucleotide sequence reads TGTGCCAGCGGAGCAGATTATAGCAATCAGCCCCAGCATTTT. It translates as CASGADYSNQPQHF.